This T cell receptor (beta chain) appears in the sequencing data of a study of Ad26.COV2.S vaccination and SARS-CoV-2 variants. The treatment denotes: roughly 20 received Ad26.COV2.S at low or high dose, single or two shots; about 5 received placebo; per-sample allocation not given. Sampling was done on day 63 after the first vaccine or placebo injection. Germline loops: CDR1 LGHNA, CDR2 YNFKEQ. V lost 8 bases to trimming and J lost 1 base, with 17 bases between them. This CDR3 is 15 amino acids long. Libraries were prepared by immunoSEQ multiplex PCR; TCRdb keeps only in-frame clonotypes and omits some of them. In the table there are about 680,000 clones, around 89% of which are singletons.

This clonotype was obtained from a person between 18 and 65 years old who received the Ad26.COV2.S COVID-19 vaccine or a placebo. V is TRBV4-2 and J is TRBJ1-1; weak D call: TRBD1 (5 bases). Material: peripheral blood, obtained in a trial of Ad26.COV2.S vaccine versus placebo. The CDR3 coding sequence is TGTGCCAGCGGGTTCCACGGGACGGGGAACACTGAAGCTTTCTTT. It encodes CASGFHGTGNTEAFF.